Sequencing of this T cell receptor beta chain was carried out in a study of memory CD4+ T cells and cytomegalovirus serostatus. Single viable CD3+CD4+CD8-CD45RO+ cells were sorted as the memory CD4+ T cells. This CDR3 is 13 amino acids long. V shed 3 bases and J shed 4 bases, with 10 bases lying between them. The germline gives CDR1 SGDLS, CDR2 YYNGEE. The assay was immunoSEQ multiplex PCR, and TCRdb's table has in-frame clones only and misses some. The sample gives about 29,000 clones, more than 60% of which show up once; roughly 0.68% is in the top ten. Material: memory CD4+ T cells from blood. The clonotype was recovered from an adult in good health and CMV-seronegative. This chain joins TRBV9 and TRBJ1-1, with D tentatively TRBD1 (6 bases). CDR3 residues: CASSAGGGTEAFF. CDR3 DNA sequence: TGTGCCAGCAGCGCAGGAGGGGGCACTGAAGCTTTCTTT. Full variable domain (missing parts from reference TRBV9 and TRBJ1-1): DSGVTQTPKHLITATGQRVTLRCSPRSGDLSVYWYQQSLDQGLQFLIQYYNGEERAKGNILERFSAQQFPDLHSELNLSSLELGDSALYFCASSAGGGTEAFFGQGTRLTVV.